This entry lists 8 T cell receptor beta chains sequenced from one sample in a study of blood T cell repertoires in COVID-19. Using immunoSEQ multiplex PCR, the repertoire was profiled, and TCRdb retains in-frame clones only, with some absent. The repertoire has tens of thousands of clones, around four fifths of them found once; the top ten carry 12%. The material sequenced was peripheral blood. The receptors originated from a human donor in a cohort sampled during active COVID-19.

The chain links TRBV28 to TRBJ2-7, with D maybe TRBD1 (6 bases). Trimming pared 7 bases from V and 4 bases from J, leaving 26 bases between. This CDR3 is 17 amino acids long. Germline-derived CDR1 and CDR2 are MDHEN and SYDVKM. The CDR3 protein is CASMSKLVGTSYYEQYF. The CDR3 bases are TGTGCCAGCATGTCGAAGCTTGTCGGGACAAGTTATTACGAGCAGTACTTC.

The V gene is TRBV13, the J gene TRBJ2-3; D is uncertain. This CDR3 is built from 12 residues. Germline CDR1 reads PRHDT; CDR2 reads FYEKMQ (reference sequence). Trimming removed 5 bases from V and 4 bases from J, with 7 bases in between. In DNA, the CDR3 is TGTGCCAGCAGCGGCCCCCCAGATACGCAGTATTTT. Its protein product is CASSGPPDTQYF.

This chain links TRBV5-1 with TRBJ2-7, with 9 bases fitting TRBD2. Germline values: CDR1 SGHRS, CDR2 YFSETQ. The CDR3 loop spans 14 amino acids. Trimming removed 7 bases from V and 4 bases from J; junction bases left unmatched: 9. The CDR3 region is CASSPGLASYEQYF. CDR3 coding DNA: TGCGCCAGCTCCCCGGGACTAGCTTCATACGAGCAGTACTTC.

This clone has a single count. As DNA, the CDR3 is TGCGCCAGCAGCCACCCCTCGACAGGGGGGACTGGTGAAGCTTTCTTT. Amino acid sequence: CASSHPSTGGTGEAFF. The chain carries TRBV4-1 and TRBJ1-1, with TRBD1 matching over 9 bases. The V segment lost 3 bases and the J segment 7 bases; nucleotides outside the gene matches: 12. CDR1 and CDR2 from the germline V gene are MGHRA and YSYEKL. The CDR3 is made up of 16 amino acids.

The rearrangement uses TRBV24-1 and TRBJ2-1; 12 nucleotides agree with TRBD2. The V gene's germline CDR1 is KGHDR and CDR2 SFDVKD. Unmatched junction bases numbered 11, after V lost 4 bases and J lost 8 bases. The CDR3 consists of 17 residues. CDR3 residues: CATSDQISSGGADEQFF. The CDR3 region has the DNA TGTGCCACCAGTGACCAGATATCTAGCGGGGGGGCCGATGAGCAGTTCTTC.

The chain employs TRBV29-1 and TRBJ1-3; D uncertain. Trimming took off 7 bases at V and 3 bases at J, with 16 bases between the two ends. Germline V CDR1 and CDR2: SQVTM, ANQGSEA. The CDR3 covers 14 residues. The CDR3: CSALALDSGNTIYF. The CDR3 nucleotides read TGCAGCGCTTTAGCCCTCGATAGTGGAAACACCATATATTTT.

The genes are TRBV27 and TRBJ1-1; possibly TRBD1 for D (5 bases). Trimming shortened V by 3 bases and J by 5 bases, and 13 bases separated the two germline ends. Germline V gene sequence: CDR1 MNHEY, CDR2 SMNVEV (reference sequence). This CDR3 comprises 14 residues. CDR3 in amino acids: CASSFWGSRTEAFF. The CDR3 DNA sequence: TGTGCCAGCAGTTTTTGGGGCTCCCGTACTGAAGCTTTCTTT.

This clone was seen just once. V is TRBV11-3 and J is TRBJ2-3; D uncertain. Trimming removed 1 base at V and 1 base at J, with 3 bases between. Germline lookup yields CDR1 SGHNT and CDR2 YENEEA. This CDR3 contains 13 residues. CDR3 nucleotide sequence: TGTGCCAGCAGCTTAGCCGGCACAGATACGCAGTATTTT. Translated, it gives CASSLAGTDTQYF.